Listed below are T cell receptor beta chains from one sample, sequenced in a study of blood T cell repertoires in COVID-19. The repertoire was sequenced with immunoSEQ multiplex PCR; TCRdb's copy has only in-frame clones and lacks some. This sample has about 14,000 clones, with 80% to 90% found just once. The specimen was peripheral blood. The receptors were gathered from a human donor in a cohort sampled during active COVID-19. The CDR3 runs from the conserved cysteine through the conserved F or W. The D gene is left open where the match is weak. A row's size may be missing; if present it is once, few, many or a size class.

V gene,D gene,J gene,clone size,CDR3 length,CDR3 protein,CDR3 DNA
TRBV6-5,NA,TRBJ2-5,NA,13,CASSYYFQETQYF,TGTGCCAGCAGTTACTACTTCCAAGAGACCCAGTACTTC
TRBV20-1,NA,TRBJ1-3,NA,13,CSASRDSGNTIYF,TGCAGTGCTAGTCGGGACTCTGGAAACACCATATATTTT
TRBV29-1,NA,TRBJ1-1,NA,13,CSAVTGPTAEAFF,TGCAGCGCTGTCACAGGGCCCACGGCTGAAGCTTTCTTT
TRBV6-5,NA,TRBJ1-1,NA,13,CASRPPGNTEAFF,TGTGCCAGCAGGCCGCCGGGGAACACTGAAGCTTTCTTT
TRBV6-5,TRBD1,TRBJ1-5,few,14,CASVDRVQGQPQHF,TGTGCCAGCGTGGACAGGGTCCAGGGGCAGCCCCAGCATTTT
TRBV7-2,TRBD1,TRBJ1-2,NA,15,CASSTTGQGAHGYTF,TGTGCCAGCAGCACAACGGGACAGGGGGCGCATGGCTACACCTTC
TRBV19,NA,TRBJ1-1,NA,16,CASMNGQSRMNTEAFF,TGTGCCAGTATGAATGGCCAGTCGCGGATGAACACTGAAGCTTTCTTT
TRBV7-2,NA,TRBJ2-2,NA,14,CASSLGGNTGELFF,TGTGCCAGCAGCTTAGGCGGGAACACCGGGGAGCTGTTTTTT
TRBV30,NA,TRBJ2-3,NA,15,CAWSLAAGSTDTQYF,TGTGCCTGGAGTTTGGCGGCAGGGAGCACAGATACGCAGTATTTT
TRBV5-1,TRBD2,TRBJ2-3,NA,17,CASSAGNGASGADTQYF,TGCGCCAGCAGCGCCGGAAATGGGGCTAGCGGCGCAGATACGCAGTATTTT
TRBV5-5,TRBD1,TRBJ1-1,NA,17,CASSLALGQGESTEAFF,TGTGCCAGCAGCTTAGCCCTGGGACAGGGGGAAAGTACTGAAGCTTTCTTT
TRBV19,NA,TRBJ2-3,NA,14,CASSRDSVTDTQYF,TGTGCCAGTAGTCGGGATTCTGTCACAGATACGCAGTATTTT
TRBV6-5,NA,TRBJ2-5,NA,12,CASTGPQETQYF,TGTGCCAGCACAGGTCCCCAAGAGACCCAGTACTTC
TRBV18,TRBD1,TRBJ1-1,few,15,CASSPAGTGNTEAFF,TGTGCCAGCTCCCCCGCGGGGACAGGAAACACTGAAGCTTTCTTT
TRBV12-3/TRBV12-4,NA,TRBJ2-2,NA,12,CASSHSTGELFF,TGTGCCAGCAGTCACAGCACCGGGGAGCTGTTTTTT
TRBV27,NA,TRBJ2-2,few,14,CASSFYPNGGELFF,TGTGCCAGCAGTTTTTACCCTAACGGCGGGGAGCTGTTTTTT
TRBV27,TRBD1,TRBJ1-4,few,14,CASSRDRSNEKLFF,TGTGCCAGCAGTCGGGACAGGAGTAATGAAAAACTGTTTTTT
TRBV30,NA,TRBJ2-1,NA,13,CAWSGQGTNEQFF,TGTGCCTGGAGTGGGCAGGGGACCAATGAGCAGTTCTTC
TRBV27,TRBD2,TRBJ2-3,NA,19,CASSLGGTSGGTLTDTQYF,TGTGCCAGCAGTTTGGGCGGGACTAGCGGGGGAACACTTACAGATACGCAGTATTTT
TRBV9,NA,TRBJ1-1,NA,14,CASSVASMNTEAFF,TGTGCCAGCAGCGTAGCCAGTATGAACACTGAAGCTTTCTTT
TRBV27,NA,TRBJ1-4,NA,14,CASSNLDSGEKLFF,TGTGCCAGCAGCAACCTGGACTCAGGTGAAAAACTGTTTTTT
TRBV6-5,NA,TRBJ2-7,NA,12,CASRSGIYEQYF,TGTGCCAGCAGGTCAGGGATTTACGAGCAGTACTTC
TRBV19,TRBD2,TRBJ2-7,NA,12,CASRLAEGDLYF,TGTGCCAGTAGGCTAGCGGAAGGAGATCTGTACTTC
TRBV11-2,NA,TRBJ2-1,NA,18,CASSLGQWASFSYNEQFF,TGTGCCAGCAGCTTAGGTCAGTGGGCTTCTTTCTCCTACAATGAGCAGTTCTTC
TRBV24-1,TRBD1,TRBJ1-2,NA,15,CATSDLGQGNYGYTF,TGTGCCACCAGTGATTTGGGACAGGGAAACTATGGCTACACCTTC
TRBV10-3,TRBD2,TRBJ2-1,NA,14,CASHGTSGGVEQFF,TGTGCCAGCCACGGGACTAGCGGGGGGGTTGAGCAGTTCTTC
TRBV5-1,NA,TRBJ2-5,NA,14,CASNIQGLQETQYF,TGCGCCAGCAACATACAGGGTCTCCAAGAGACCCAGTACTTC
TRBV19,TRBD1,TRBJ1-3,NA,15,CASTDTGVSGNTIYF,TGTGCCAGTACTGACACAGGGGTCTCTGGAAACACCATATATTTT
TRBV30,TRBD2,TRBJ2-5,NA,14,CAWNPGLDGETQYF,TGTGCCTGGAACCCTGGACTAGATGGAGAGACCCAGTACTTC
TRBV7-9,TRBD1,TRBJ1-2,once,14,CASSLGGQGVPYTF,TGTGCCAGCAGCTTGGGAGGACAGGGCGTCCCCTACACCTTC
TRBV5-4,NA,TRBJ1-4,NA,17,CASSLDRSVATNEKLFF,TGTGCCAGCAGCCTCGACAGATCCGTCGCAACTAATGAAAAACTGTTTTTT
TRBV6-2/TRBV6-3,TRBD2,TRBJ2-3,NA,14,CASSQAGAADTQYF,TGTGCCAGCAGCCAAGCGGGAGCGGCAGATACGCAGTATTTT
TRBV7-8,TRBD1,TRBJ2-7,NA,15,CASSFRWDSLDEQYF,TGTGCCAGCAGCTTCCGCTGGGACAGCCTTGACGAGCAGTACTTC
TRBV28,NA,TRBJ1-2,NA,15,CASSLVKGHVYGYTF,TGTGCCAGCAGTTTGGTGAAGGGACATGTCTATGGCTACACCTTC
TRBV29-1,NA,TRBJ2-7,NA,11,CSGTSMYEQYF,TGCAGCGGGACTTCCATGTACGAGCAGTACTTC
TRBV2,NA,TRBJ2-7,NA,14,CASRGGTVPHEQYF,TGTGCCAGCAGGGGGGGAACAGTTCCCCACGAGCAGTACTTC
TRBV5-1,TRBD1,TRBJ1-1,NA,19,CASSLDTPGQGVVNTEAFF,TGCGCCAGCAGCTTAGATACCCCGGGACAGGGGGTTGTGAACACTGAAGCTTTCTTT
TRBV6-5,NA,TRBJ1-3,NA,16,CASSYMPPSSGNTIYF,TGTGCCAGCAGTTACATGCCACCTAGCTCTGGAAACACCATATATTTT
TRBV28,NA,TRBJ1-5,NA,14,CASSFLQGSQPQHF,TGTGCCAGCAGTTTCCTACAGGGAAGCCAGCCCCAGCATTTT
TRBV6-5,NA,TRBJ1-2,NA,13,CASSYGGVYGYTF,TGTGCCAGCAGTTACGGAGGGGTCTATGGCTACACCTTC
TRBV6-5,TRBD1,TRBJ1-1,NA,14,CASCRDRVNTEAFF,TGTGCCAGCTGCCGGGACAGGGTAAACACTGAAGCTTTCTTT